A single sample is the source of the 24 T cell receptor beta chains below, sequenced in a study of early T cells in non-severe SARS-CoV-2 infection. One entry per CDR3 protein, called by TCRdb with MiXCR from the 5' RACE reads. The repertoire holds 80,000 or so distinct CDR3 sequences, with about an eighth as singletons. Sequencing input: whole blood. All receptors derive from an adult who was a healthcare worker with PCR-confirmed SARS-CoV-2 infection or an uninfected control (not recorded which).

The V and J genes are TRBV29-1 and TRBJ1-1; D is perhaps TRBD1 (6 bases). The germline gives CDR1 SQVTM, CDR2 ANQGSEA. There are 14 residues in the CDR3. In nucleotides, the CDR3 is TGCAGTACCTACAGGGCCACCCTGGGCACTGAAGCTTTCTTT. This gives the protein CSTYRATLGTEAFF.

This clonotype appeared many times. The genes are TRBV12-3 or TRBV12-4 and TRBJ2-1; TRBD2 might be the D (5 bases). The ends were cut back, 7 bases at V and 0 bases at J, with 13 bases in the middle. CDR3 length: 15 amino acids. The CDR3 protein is CASTHEGSSYNEQFF. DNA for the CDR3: TGTGCCAGCACCCACGAGGGTTCCTCCTACAATGAGCAGTTCTTC.

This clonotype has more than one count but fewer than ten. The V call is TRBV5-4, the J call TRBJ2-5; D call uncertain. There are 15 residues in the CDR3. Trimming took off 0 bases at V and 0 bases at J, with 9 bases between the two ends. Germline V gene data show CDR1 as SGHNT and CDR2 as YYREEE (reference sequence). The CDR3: CASSLDLSYQETQYF. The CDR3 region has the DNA TGTGCCAGCAGCTTGGATTTATCGTACCAAGAGACCCAGTACTTC.

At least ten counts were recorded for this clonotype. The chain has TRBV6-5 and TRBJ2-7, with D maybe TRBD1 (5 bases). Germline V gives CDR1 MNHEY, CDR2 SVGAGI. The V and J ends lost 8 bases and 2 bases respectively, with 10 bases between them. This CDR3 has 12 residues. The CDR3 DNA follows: TGTGCCAGCTCGGACATGACCTACGAGCAGTACTTC. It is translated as CASSDMTYEQYF.

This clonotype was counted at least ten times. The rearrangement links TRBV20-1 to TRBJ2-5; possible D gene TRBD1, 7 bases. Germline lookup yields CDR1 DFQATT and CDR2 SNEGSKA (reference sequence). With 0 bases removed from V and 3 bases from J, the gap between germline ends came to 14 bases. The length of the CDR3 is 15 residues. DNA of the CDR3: TGCAGTGCTAGAGAAGGAGGGGGCAGGGAAGAGACCCAGTACTTC. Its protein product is CSAREGGGREETQYF.

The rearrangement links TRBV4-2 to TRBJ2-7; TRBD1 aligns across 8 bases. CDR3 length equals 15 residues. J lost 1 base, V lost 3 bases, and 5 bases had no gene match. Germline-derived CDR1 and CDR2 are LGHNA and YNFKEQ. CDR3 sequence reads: CASSHTGQGSYEQYF. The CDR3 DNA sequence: TGTGCCAGCAGCCACACAGGACAGGGTTCCTACGAGCAGTACTTC.

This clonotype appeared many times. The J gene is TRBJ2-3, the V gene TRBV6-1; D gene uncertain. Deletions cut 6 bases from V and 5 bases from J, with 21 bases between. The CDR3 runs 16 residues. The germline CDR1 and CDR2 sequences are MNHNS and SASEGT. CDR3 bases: TGTGCCAGCAGGCCCTACGCTTCGCGTATGCAAGATACGCAGTATTTT. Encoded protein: CASRPYASRMQDTQYF.

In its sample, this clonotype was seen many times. CDR3 amino acids: CASSLWTSENTGELFF. The CDR3 region has the DNA TGTGCCAGCAGCCTCTGGACTAGCGAGAACACCGGGGAGCTGTTTTTT. This chain joins TRBV11-2 and TRBJ2-2; 9 bases are shared with TRBD2. Germline-derived CDR1 and CDR2 are SGHAT and FQNNGV. This CDR3 region has 16 residues. Trimming at V came to 5 bases and at J to 1 base, leaving 5 bases not matched to a gene.

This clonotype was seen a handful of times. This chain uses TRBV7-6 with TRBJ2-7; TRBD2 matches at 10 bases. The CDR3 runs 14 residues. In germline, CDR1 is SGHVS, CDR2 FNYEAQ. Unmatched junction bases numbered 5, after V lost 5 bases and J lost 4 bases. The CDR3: CASSPGLAQYEQYF. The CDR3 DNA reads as TGTGCCAGCAGCCCGGGACTAGCGCAATACGAGCAGTACTTC.

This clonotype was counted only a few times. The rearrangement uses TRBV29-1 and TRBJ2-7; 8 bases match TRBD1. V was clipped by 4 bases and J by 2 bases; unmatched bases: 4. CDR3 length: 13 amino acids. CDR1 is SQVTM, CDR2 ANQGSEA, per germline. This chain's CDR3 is CSVGGTGAYEQYF. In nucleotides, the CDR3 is TGCAGCGTTGGAGGGACAGGAGCCTACGAGCAGTACTTC.

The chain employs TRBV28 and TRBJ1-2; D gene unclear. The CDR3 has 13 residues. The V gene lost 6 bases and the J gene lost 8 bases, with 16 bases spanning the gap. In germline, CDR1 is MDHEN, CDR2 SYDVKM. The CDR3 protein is CASRRGITLGYTF. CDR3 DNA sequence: TGTGCCAGCAGGCGCGGGATAACGTTAGGCTACACCTTC.

Here the CDR3 reads CSVEGRTGRTEAFF. The CDR3 region has the DNA TGCAGCGTTGAAGGACGGACAGGGAGGACTGAAGCTTTCTTT. The chain combines TRBV29-1 with TRBJ1-1; 8 nucleotides align to TRBD1. CDR1 is SQVTM and CDR2 is ANQGSEA in the germline V gene. This CDR3 has 14 amino acids. J gave up 5 bases and V 1 base, and 6 bases lay outside the gene matches. Together with reference TRBV29-1 and TRBJ1-1, the CDR3 gives the full variable domain: SAVISQKPSRDICQRGTSLTIQCQVDSQVTMMFWYRQQPGQSLTLIATANQGSEATYESGFVIDKFPISRPNLTFSTLTVSNMSPEDSSIYLCSVEGRTGRTEAFFGQGTRLTVV.

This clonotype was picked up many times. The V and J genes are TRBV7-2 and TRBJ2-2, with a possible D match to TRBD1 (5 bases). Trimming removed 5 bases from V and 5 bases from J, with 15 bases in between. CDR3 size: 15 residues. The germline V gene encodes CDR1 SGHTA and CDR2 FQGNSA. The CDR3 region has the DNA TGTGCCAGCAGCCCTCAGGGCCTCGCGACCGGGGAGCTGTTTTTT. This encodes CASSPQGLATGELFF.

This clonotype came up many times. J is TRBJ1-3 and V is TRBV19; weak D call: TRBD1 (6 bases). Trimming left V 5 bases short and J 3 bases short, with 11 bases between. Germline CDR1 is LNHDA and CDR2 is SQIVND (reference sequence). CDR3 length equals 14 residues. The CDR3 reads CASSDRDIGNTIYF. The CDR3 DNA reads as TGTGCCAGTAGTGACCGGGACATTGGAAACACCATATATTTT.

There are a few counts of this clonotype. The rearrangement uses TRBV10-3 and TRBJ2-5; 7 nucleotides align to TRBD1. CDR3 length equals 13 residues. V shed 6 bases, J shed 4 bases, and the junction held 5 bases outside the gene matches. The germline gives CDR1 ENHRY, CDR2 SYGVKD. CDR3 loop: CAIRGQNGETQYF. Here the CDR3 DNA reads TGTGCCATCAGGGGACAGAATGGAGAGACCCAGTACTTC.

The DNA of the CDR3 is TGTGCCAGCAGTGACGAGACAGGGGGCCACGAGCAGTACTTC. This encodes CASSDETGGHEQYF. The V and J genes are TRBV6-1 and TRBJ2-7, with TRBD1 identical over 10 bases. Per germline, CDR1 MNHNS and CDR2 SASEGT. This CDR3 contains 14 residues. Trimming cost V 3 bases and J 5 bases; bases outside gene matches: 4.

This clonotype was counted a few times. CDR3 in amino acids: CASSPGLAGATSGANVLTF. DNA of the CDR3: TGTGCCAGCAGCCCCGGGTTGGCGGGGGCAACCTCTGGGGCCAACGTCCTGACTTTC. V is TRBV7-3 and J is TRBJ2-6, with D perhaps matching TRBD2 (7 bases). This CDR3 is built from 19 residues. Trimming left V 5 bases short and J 0 bases short, with 20 bases between. CDR1 is SGHTA and CDR2 is FQGTGA in the germline V gene.

This CDR3 is CAIRYDVGTYEQYF. The CDR3 DNA is TGTGCCATCAGATACGACGTCGGGACCTACGAGCAGTACTTC. V usage is TRBV10-3 and J usage is TRBJ2-7; D is possibly TRBD2 (5 bases). Germline CDR1 ENHRY, CDR2 SYGVKD. The CDR3 totals 14 residues. Between the trimmed V and J ends, which lost 6 bases and 2 bases, there was a span of 14 bases.

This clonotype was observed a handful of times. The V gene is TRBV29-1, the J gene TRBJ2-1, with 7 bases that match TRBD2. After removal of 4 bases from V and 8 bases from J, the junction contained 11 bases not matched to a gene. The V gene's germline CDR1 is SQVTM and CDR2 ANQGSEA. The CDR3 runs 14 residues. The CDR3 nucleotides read TGCAGCGTTGGGGAGGGCGAGGGGATCCATGAGCAGTTCTTC. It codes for CSVGEGEGIHEQFF.

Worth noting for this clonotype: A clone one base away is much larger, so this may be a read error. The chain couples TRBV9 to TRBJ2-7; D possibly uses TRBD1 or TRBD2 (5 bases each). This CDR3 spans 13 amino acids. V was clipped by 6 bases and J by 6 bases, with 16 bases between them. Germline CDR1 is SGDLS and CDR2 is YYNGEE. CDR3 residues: CASTPRDGLEQYF. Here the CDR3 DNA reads TGTGCCAGCACCCCCCGGGACGGACTCGAGCAGTACTTC. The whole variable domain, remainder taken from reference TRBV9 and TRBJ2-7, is DSGVTQTPKHLITATGQRVTLRCSPRSGDLSVYWYQQSLDQGLQFLIQYYNGEERAKGNILERFSAQQFPDLHSELNLSSLELGDSALYFCASTPRDGLEQYFGPGTRLTVT.

CDR3 amino acids: CASSPNRGPYNEQFF. In nucleotides, the CDR3 is TGTGCCAGCAGCCCAAACAGGGGACCCTACAATGAGCAGTTCTTC. The gene calls are TRBV12-3 or TRBV12-4 and TRBJ2-1, with 7 bases identical to TRBD1. This CDR3 has 15 amino acids. The V gene end was trimmed by 6 bases and the J gene end by 2 bases; junction bases not matched to a gene: 7.

The CDR3 here is CASSPLGGAQPQHF. DNA for the CDR3: TGTGCCAGCAGTCCCTTAGGGGGAGCTCAGCCCCAGCATTTT. The chain is built from TRBV12-3 or TRBV12-4 and TRBJ1-5, with D possibly TRBD1 on 6 matching bases. The CDR3 spans 14 residues. Deletions cut 5 bases from V and 6 bases from J, with 14 bases between.

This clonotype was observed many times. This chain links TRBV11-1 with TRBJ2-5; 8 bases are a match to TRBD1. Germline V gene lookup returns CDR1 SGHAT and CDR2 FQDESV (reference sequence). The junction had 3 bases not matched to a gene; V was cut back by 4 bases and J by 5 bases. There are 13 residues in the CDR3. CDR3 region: CASSYRGSETQYF. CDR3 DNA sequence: TGTGCCAGCAGCTACAGGGGGTCCGAGACCCAGTACTTC. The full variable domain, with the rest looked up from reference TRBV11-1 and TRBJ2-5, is EAEVAQSPRYKITEKSQAVAFWCDPISGHATLYWYRQILGQGPELLVQFQDESVVDDSQLPKDRFSAERLKGVDSTLKIQPAELGDSAMYLCASSYRGSETQYFGPGTRLLVL.

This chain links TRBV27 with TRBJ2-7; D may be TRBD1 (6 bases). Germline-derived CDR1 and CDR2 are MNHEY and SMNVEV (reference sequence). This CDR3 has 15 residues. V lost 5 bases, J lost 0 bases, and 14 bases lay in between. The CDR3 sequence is CASSQRQAHSYEQYF. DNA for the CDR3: TGTGCCAGCAGTCAGAGACAGGCCCACTCCTACGAGCAGTACTTC.